This T cell receptor beta chain was identified during a study of radiotherapy plus CTLA-4 blockade in lung cancer. As for the study in general: Objective responses occurred in around 20% of patients; around 30% had disease control. General study findings and limits: Researchers report tumor-derived TCR clones expanding in blood after radiotherapy plus ipilimumab.

Ipilimumab CTLA-4 blockade and focal radiation were given to patients with chemo-refractory metastatic non-small-cell lung cancer. Remarks on this clone: Its matching antigen is unknown.

Sequencing used immunoSEQ multiplex PCR; TCRdb keeps in-frame clones, though not all of them. The sample contains approximately 110,000 clones, about four fifths of which appear only once. CDR3 length equals 14 residues. CDR1 and CDR2 (germline): MNHEY, SVGAGI. V lost 4 bases to trimming and J lost 4 bases, with 13 bases between them. The material was peripheral blood, obtained from a patient treated with radiotherapy plus ipilimumab. The rearrangement joins TRBV6-5 to TRBJ1-1; TRBD1 might be the D (5 bases). The origin of this receptor is a human donor with non-small cell lung cancer that progressed on radiotherapy plus ipilimumab. Some clones in this sample may be carry-over from other donors' samples. The CDR3 sequence is CASSWEGEATEAFF. CDR3 DNA: TGTGCCAGCAGTTGGGAAGGGGAGGCCACTGAAGCTTTCTTT.